The rows below give T cell receptor beta chains drawn from one sample of a study of blood T cell repertoires in COVID-19. Profiling relied on immunoSEQ multiplex PCR, and the TCRdb table lists in-frame clones only, not all of them. Of 250,000 to 350,000 clones in the sample, approximately 85% were seen once. Sequenced material: peripheral blood. Receptor source: a human donor with COVID-19, enrolled during active disease. The donor label of this sample is uncertain. Both conserved end residues are part of each CDR3. Each record gives: CDR3 protein, clone size, D gene, V gene. D genes are given only for firm matches. Clone size appears in some rows only: once, few, many, or a class for an expanded clone.

CDR3aa: CASSPLAGAYNEQFF; abundance: NA; d_gene: TRBD2; v_gene: TRBV7-3
CDR3aa: CAWTEGVNTEAFF; abundance: NA; d_gene: NA; v_gene: TRBV30
CDR3aa: CASSRQAGGPGELFF; abundance: NA; d_gene: TRBD2; v_gene: TRBV3-1/TRBV3-2
CDR3aa: CASSFLSGRASGELFF; abundance: NA; d_gene: TRBD2; v_gene: TRBV27
CDR3aa: CASSLLDRGDEKLFF; abundance: NA; d_gene: TRBD1; v_gene: TRBV4-2
CDR3aa: CASSRTLEDSYGYTF; abundance: NA; d_gene: NA; v_gene: TRBV5-4
CDR3aa: CASSVQMDNSPLHF; abundance: NA; d_gene: NA; v_gene: TRBV9
CDR3aa: CASSVVPAGGPHEQYF; abundance: NA; d_gene: TRBD2; v_gene: TRBV9
CDR3aa: CASSEGTGLESPLHF; abundance: NA; d_gene: TRBD1; v_gene: TRBV6-1
CDR3aa: CASSQESTSGETQYF; abundance: few; d_gene: TRBD2; v_gene: TRBV14
CDR3aa: CASSTRLAGGPADTQYF; abundance: few; d_gene: TRBD2; v_gene: TRBV7-2
CDR3aa: CASRPTSPNTQYF; abundance: NA; d_gene: NA; v_gene: TRBV6-5
CDR3aa: CASTWRVGGGYTF; abundance: NA; d_gene: NA; v_gene: TRBV28
CDR3aa: CASSLGQGDYGYTF; abundance: NA; d_gene: TRBD1; v_gene: TRBV5-1
CDR3aa: CASSISRQGPEGSYEQYF; abundance: NA; d_gene: TRBD1; v_gene: TRBV19
CDR3aa: CATSELGLAGGTAGELFF; abundance: NA; d_gene: TRBD2; v_gene: TRBV24-1
CDR3aa: CASRGGGDEQYF; abundance: NA; d_gene: NA; v_gene: TRBV9
CDR3aa: CASSLAGSMNTEAFF; abundance: NA; d_gene: NA; v_gene: TRBV5-4
CDR3aa: CASRDNNSPLHF; abundance: NA; d_gene: NA; v_gene: TRBV5-6
CDR3aa: CASSFSGRPTGELFF; abundance: NA; d_gene: TRBD2; v_gene: TRBV7-9
CDR3aa: CAWSSTGLGTEAFF; abundance: NA; d_gene: NA; v_gene: TRBV30
CDR3aa: CASSYSGQPSYEQYF; abundance: NA; d_gene: TRBD1; v_gene: TRBV6-5
CDR3aa: CASSLIGSGREREQYF; abundance: NA; d_gene: TRBD2; v_gene: TRBV5-5
CDR3aa: CASSLLTDTQYF; abundance: NA; d_gene: NA; v_gene: TRBV28
CDR3aa: CASSLAPTVGTGYGYTF; abundance: NA; d_gene: TRBD1; v_gene: TRBV11-1
CDR3aa: CASSLSLTGVLTEAFF; abundance: once; d_gene: TRBD1; v_gene: TRBV27
CDR3aa: CASSLTSGDTQYF; abundance: NA; d_gene: NA; v_gene: TRBV7-3
CDR3aa: CASSPVYEQYF; abundance: NA; d_gene: NA; v_gene: TRBV7-9
CDR3aa: CSDAAGSNEQFF; abundance: NA; d_gene: NA; v_gene: TRBV29-1
CDR3aa: CASSQETIRQGAGEKLFF; abundance: NA; d_gene: TRBD1; v_gene: TRBV4-3
CDR3aa: CASSLVAGVNEQFF; abundance: NA; d_gene: TRBD2; v_gene: TRBV5-1
CDR3aa: CATSRPQGAGYNSPLHF; abundance: NA; d_gene: TRBD1; v_gene: TRBV15
CDR3aa: CASSRSGGEAFF; abundance: few; d_gene: NA; v_gene: TRBV10-1
CDR3aa: CASSPPRTDYSPLHF; abundance: NA; d_gene: NA; v_gene: TRBV7-9
CDR3aa: CASGLGEEITEAFF; abundance: NA; d_gene: NA; v_gene: TRBV27
CDR3aa: CASSPLANTDTQYF; abundance: NA; d_gene: NA; v_gene: TRBV7-3
CDR3aa: CASSFGGQGTYEQYF; abundance: few; d_gene: TRBD1; v_gene: TRBV11-2
CDR3aa: CASSDGTSIFF; abundance: NA; d_gene: TRBD2; v_gene: TRBV12-3/TRBV12-4
CDR3aa: CASSLGGGNTIYF; abundance: NA; d_gene: NA; v_gene: TRBV5-1
CDR3aa: CASSLALGLNTEAFF; abundance: few; d_gene: NA; v_gene: TRBV5-6
CDR3aa: CASSVAPLAGGVNEQFF; abundance: NA; d_gene: TRBD2; v_gene: TRBV9
CDR3aa: CASSPLPRQNTEAFF; abundance: NA; d_gene: NA; v_gene: TRBV5-6
CDR3aa: CASSLEGAGAITMNTEAFF; abundance: NA; d_gene: NA; v_gene: TRBV5-1
CDR3aa: CASRLGTYNSPLHF; abundance: NA; d_gene: NA; v_gene: TRBV25-1
CDR3aa: CASSRQGADGNTEAFF; abundance: NA; d_gene: NA; v_gene: TRBV6-6
CDR3aa: CASSEGNSGNEQFF; abundance: NA; d_gene: TRBD2; v_gene: TRBV2
CDR3aa: CATSDGATYEQYF; abundance: NA; d_gene: NA; v_gene: TRBV24-1
CDR3aa: CASSIASSAYEQYF; abundance: NA; d_gene: NA; v_gene: TRBV19
CDR3aa: CASSKEVGGSGSVISTDTQYF; abundance: NA; d_gene: NA; v_gene: TRBV21-1
CDR3aa: CASSRTPSTNEKLFF; abundance: once; d_gene: NA; v_gene: TRBV6-5
CDR3aa: CASSLRPGNLYEQYF; abundance: NA; d_gene: NA; v_gene: TRBV7-3
CDR3aa: CASSLEAGGGYEQYF; abundance: once; d_gene: TRBD1; v_gene: TRBV11-3
CDR3aa: CASSLDRGRGEQYF; abundance: few; d_gene: TRBD1; v_gene: TRBV5-6
CDR3aa: CASSEDRDRTF; abundance: NA; d_gene: TRBD1; v_gene: TRBV6-1
CDR3aa: CAWSVNSGGSLEQFF; abundance: NA; d_gene: TRBD2; v_gene: TRBV30